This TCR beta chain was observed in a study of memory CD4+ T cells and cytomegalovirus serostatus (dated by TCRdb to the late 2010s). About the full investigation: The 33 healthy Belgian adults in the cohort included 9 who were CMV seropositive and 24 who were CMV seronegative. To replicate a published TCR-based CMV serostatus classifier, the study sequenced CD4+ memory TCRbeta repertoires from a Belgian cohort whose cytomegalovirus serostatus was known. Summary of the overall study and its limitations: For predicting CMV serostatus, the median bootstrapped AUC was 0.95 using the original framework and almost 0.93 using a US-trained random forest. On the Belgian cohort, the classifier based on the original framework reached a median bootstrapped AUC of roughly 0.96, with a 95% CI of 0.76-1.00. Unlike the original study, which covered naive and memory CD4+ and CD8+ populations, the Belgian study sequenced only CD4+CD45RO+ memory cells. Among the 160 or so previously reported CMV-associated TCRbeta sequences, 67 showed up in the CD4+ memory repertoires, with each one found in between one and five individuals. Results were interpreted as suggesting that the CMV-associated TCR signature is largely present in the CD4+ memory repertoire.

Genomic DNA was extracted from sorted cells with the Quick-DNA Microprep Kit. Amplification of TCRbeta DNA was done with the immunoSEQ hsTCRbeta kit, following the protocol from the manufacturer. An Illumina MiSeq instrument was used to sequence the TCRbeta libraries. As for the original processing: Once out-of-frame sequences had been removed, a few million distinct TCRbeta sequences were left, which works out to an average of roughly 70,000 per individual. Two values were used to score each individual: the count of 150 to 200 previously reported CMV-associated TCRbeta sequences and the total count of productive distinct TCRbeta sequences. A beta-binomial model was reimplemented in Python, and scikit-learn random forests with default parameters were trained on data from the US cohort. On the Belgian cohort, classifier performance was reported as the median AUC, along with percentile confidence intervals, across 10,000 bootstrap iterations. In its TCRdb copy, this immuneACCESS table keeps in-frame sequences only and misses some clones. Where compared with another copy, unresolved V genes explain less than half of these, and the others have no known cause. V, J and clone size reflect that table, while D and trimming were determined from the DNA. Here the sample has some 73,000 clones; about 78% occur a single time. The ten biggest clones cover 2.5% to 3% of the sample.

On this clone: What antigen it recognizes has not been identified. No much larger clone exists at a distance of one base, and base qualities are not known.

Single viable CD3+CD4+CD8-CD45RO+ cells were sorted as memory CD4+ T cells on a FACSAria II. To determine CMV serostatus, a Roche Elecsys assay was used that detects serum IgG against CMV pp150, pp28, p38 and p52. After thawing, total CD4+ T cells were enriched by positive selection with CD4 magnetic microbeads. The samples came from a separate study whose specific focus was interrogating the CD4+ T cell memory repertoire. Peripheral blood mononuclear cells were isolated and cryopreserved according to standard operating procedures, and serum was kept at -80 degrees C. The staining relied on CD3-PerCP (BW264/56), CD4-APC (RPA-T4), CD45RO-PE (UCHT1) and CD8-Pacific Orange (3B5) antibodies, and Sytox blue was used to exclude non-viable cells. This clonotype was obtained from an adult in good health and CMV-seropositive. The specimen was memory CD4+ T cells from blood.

The CDR3 reads CAITAEGLYGYTF. The DNA sequence follows: TGTGCCATCACCGCCGAGGGACTCTATGGCTACACCTTC. The chain is encoded by TRBV10-3 joined to TRBJ1-2; matching of 5 bases hints at TRBD1 as the D gene. CDR1 ENHRY and CDR2 SYGVKD are derived from the germline V gene. The CDR3 holds 13 amino acids from the cysteine to the phenylalanine. The DNA shown is the 39-base CDR3, in frame from base 1. The junction carries 13 bases between V and J, which are trimmed by 7 bases and 4 bases respectively.